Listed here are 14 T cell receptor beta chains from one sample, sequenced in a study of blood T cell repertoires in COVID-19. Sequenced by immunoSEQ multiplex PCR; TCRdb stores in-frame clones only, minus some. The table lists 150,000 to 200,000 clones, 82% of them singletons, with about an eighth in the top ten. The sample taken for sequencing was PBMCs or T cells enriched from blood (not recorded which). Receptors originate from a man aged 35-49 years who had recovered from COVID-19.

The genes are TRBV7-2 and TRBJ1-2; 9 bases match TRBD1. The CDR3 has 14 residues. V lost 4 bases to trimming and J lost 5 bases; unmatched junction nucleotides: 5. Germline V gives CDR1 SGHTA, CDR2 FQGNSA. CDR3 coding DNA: TGTGCCAGCAGCTCAACAGGGGGCGGTTATGGCTACACCTTC. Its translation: CASSSTGGGYGYTF. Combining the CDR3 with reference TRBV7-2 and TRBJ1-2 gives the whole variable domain GAGVSQSPSNKVTEKGKDVELRCDPISGHTALYWYRQSLGQGLEFLIYFQGNSAPDKSGLPSDRFSAERTGGSVSTLTIQRTQQEDSAVYLCASSSTGGGYGYTFGSGTRLTVV.

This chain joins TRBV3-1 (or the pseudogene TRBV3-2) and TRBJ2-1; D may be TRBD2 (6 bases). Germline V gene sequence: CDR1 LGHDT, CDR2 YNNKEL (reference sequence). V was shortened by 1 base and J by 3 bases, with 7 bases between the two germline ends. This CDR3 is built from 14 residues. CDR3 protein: CASSQVRDYNEQFF. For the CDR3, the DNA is TGTGCCAGCAGCCAAGTGCGGGACTACAATGAGCAGTTCTTC.

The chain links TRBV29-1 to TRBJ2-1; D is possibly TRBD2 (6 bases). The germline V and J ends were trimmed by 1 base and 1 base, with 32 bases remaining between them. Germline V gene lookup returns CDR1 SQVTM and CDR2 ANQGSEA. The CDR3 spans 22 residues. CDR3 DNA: TGCAGCGTTGAAGGGCTAGGGTCCGTAGCGGCAACCTACGGAGGGTCCTACAATGAGCAGTTCTTC. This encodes CSVEGLGSVAATYGGSYNEQFF.

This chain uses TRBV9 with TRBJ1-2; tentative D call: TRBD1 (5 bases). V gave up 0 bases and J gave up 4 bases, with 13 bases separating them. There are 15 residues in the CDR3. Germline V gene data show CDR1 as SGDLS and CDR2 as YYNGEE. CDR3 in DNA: TGTGCCAGCAGCGTAGGACAGTGGAAGTCCTATGGCTACACCTTC. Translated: CASSVGQWKSYGYTF.

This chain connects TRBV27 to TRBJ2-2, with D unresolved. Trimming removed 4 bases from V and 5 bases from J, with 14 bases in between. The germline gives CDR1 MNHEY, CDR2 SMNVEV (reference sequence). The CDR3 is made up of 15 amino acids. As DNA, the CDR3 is TGTGCCAGCAGTTCACGACTCCCGCGGACCGGGGAGCTGTTTTTT. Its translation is CASSSRLPRTGELFF.

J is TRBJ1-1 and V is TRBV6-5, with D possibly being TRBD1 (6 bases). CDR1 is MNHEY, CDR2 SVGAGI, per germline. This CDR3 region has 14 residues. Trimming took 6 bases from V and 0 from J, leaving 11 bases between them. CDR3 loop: CASSLDRMNTEAFF. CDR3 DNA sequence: TGTGCCAGCAGCTTGGACAGAATGAACACTGAAGCTTTCTTT.

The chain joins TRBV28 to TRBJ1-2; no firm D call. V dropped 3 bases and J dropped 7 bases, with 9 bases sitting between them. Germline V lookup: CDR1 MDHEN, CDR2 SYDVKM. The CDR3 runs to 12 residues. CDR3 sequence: CASSFGFSGYTF. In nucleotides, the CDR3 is TGTGCCAGCAGTTTCGGGTTTAGTGGCTACACCTTC.

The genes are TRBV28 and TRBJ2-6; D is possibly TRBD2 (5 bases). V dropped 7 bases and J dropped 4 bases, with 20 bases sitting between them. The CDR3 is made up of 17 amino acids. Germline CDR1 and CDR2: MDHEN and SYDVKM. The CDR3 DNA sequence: TGTGCCAGCACCTCACCGGCTGCTACGGGAGGGGCCAACGTCCTGACTTTC. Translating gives CASTSPAATGGANVLTF.

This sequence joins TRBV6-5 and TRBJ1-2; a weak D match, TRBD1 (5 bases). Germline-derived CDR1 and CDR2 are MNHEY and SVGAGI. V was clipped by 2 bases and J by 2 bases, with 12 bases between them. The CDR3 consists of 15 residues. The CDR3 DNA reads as TGTGCCAGCAGTTACGGGGGAGGAGGGAACTATGGCTACACCTTC. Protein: CASSYGGGGNYGYTF.

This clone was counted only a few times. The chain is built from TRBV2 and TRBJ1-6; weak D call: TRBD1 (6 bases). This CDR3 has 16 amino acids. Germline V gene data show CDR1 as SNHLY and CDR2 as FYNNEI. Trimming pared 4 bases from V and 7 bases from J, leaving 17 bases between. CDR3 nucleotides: TGTGCCAGCAGTGGATTAACAGGGATGGACAATTCACCCCTCCACTTT. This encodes CASSGLTGMDNSPLHF.

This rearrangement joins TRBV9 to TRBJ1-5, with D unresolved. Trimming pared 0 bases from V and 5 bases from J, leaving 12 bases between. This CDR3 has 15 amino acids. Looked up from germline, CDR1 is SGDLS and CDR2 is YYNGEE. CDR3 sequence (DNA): TGTGCCAGCAGCGTAGGCCGGGATGGAGATCAGCCCCAGCATTTT. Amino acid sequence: CASSVGRDGDQPQHF.

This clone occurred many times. CDR3 coding DNA: TGTGCCAGCGCAAACACCTATGGCTACACCTTC. As protein: CASANTYGYTF. The chain employs TRBV12-3 or TRBV12-4 and TRBJ1-2; no firm D call. The V end was cut by 8 bases, the J end by 4 bases, with 8 bases between. The CDR3 has 11 residues.

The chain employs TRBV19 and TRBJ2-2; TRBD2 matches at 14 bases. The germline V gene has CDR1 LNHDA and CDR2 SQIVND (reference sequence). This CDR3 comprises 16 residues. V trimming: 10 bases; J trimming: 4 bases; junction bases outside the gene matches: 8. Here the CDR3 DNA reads TGTGCCACCCAGGGACTAGCGGGAGTAAGCACCGGGGAGCTGTTTTTT. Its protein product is CATQGLAGVSTGELFF.

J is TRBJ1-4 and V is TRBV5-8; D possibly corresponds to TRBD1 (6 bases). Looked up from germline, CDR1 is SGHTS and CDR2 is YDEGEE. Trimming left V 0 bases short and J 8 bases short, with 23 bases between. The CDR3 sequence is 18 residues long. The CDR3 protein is CASSLEAAGASNGEKLFF. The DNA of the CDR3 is TGTGCCAGCAGCTTGGAGGCGGCAGGGGCATCAAACGGGGAAAAACTGTTTTTT.